This note documents a single T cell receptor beta chain sequence. This record comes from a study of identical twins. MiXCR, applied by TCRdb to the 5' RACE reads, yields one record per CDR3 protein. The sample lists around 230,000 distinct CDR3 sequences, 6.5% to 8% occurring once. Germline CDR1 is MNHEY and CDR2 is SMNVEV (reference sequence). The CDR3 totals 17 residues. J gave up 4 bases and V 8 bases, and 15 bases lay outside the gene matches. This sample also appeared in a second study, on T cells expressing NK-cell markers.

The source material was CD8+ T cells sorted from blood. The chain combines TRBV27 with TRBJ2-1, with TRBD2 identical over 9 bases. This sequence originates from a young woman in good health. Here the CDR3 reads CASGVGAGGPGYNEQFF. The CDR3 nucleotides read TGTGCCAGCGGAGTCGGAGCGGGAGGCCCCGGATACAATGAGCAGTTCTTC.